Listed below are T cell receptor beta chains from one sample, sequenced in a study of cytomegalovirus exposure and HLA in healthy donors. This table comes from immunoSEQ multiplex PCR, and its TCRdb copy is limited to in-frame clones, with some not included. The sample includes some 180,000 clones, about 12% of them seen just once. The source material was PBMCs. The receptors here all came from a man aged 45-65 years in good health and CMV-seropositive. The CDR3 runs from the conserved cysteine through the conserved F or W. Fields, in order: V gene, D gene, J gene, CDR3 protein. The D gene is left open where the match is weak.

TRBV28,TRBD1,TRBJ1-3,CASRQGNGGNTIYF
TRBV27,.,TRBJ2-6,CASSRRGSPESGANVLTF
TRBV18,TRBD2,TRBJ2-1,CASSPPLAGGNNEQFF
TRBV2,TRBD1,TRBJ1-1,CASGGRGRGTEAFF
TRBV19,.,TRBJ1-2,CASSPGAPANYGYTF
TRBV4-3,TRBD1,TRBJ1-3,CASSQGAQGARNTIYF
TRBV4-1,.,TRBJ1-1,CASSPQANTEAFF
TRBV4-3,.,TRBJ2-1,CASSQAERDEQFF
TRBV14,.,TRBJ2-7,CASSPGNRKYF
TRBV5-8,.,TRBJ1-6,CASSFPAGENSPLHF
TRBV4-3,.,TRBJ2-6,CASSQGGTGANVLTF
TRBV4-1,TRBD2,TRBJ2-5,CASSPRLAGALATQYF
TRBV27,.,TRBJ1-1,CASSFRSGGTEAFF
TRBV7-8,TRBD1,TRBJ2-7,CASSFGTGSYEQYF
TRBV27,.,TRBJ2-6,CASSFIGSGANVLTF
TRBV30,TRBD2,TRBJ2-1,CAWSYLAGVINEQFF
TRBV27,TRBD2,TRBJ2-1,CASSPVLAGGNNEQFF
TRBV11-3,TRBD1,TRBJ1-1,CASSFGDTGGAFF
TRBV6-5,.,TRBJ1-4,CASSYEGEPEKLFF
TRBV9,.,TRBJ2-3,CASSVEPKGGRASDTQYF
TRBV5-4,.,TRBJ2-7,CASSLGQGRDEQYF
TRBV27,.,TRBJ1-5,CASSRGPTTFSNQPQHF
TRBV14,TRBD1,TRBJ1-6,CDSSQDWTGLRSPIHF
TRBV9,.,TRBJ1-2,CASSVKEGNYGYTF
TRBV28,.,TRBJ1-1,CASSPGGARVYPEAFF
TRBV9,.,TRBJ2-7,CASSVYYEQYF
TRBV2,TRBD1,TRBJ2-1,CASRWTGGEQFF
TRBV5-4,TRBD1,TRBJ2-5,CASSIPGTGTKQETQYF
TRBV2,.,TRBJ1-1,CASRTEQGNTEAFF
TRBV15,.,TRBJ1-1,CATGREMNTEAFF
TRBV6-1,TRBD2,TRBJ2-3,CASSELAGGPLDTQYF
TRBV18,.,TRBJ2-6,CASSPGQTGSGANVLTF
TRBV6-5,TRBD1,TRBJ2-3,CASSRTGGFRDTQYF
TRBV9,TRBD2,TRBJ2-7,CASSVEGGGAGEQYF
TRBV6-6,.,TRBJ2-7,CASTPTGRGYEQYF
TRBV30,.,TRBJ2-6,CAFSRGGGSGANVLTF
TRBV28,.,TRBJ1-1,CASSSTAFMNTEAFF
TRBV30,TRBD1,TRBJ1-1,CAWSVIQGFTEAFF
TRBV6-1,TRBD2,TRBJ2-3,CASSALTSGGDTQYF
TRBV7-9,.,TRBJ1-2,CASSLGPGGGYTF
TRBV7-2,.,TRBJ2-6,CASSLSLREWANVLTF
TRBV5-4,.,TRBJ1-1,CASSLSGVNTEAFF